Each of the 13 T cell receptor beta chains below was sequenced from the same sample in a study of shared clonotypes between healthy human individuals. Method: immunoSEQ multiplex PCR; TCRdb's copy keeps in-frame clones and lacks some. The repertoire holds about 800,000 clones, with around 96% as singletons. Naive CD8 cells lacked CD45RO, underwent positive selection for CCR7 and left out terminally differentiated effector memory CD45RA+ cells. The source material was naive CD8+ T cells sorted from blood. The receptors here all came from a man in his thirties or forties in good health.

The chain recombines TRBV28 with TRBJ2-1, with 10 bases that match TRBD2. This CDR3 has 15 residues. The V segment lost 6 bases and the J segment 5 bases; nucleotides outside the gene matches: 7. CDR1 is MDHEN and CDR2 is SYDVKM in the germline V gene. The chain's CDR3 is CASSSRTSGNNEQFF. The CDR3 DNA reads TGTGCCAGCAGCTCTAGGACTAGCGGAAACAATGAGCAGTTCTTC.

The chain has TRBV13 and TRBJ2-1; D is possibly TRBD2 (5 bases). The CDR3 is 13 residues long. Germline V lookup: CDR1 PRHDT, CDR2 FYEKMQ (reference sequence). V was trimmed by 7 bases and J by 9 bases, leaving 16 bases between them. In DNA, the CDR3 is TGTGCCAGCACCGATACGGGGTCGCCTGAGCAGTTCTTC. Translating gives CASTDTGSPEQFF.

The chain couples TRBV7-9 to TRBJ2-7; no clear D. Germline CDR1 SEHNR, CDR2 FQNEAQ (reference sequence). The CDR3 consists of 17 residues. Trimming took off 1 base at V and 2 bases at J, with 18 bases between the two ends. CDR3 sequence (DNA): TGTGCCAGCAGCTTAGATACCGGCCCGACCTCTCCCTACGAGCAGTACTTC. This sequence encodes CASSLDTGPTSPYEQYF.

V is TRBV25-1 and J is TRBJ2-7; D is undetermined. From germline, CDR1 is MGHDK and CDR2 SYGVNS. The CDR3 has 11 residues. The V end lost 3 bases, the J end lost 7 bases, and 7 bases lay between the germline ends. The CDR3 spells CASSDDFEQYF. CDR3 DNA: TGTGCCAGCAGTGACGACTTTGAGCAGTACTTC.

This clone showed up just once. The chain is built from TRBV6-5 and TRBJ1-1, with D possibly being TRBD1 (5 bases). Trimming removed 5 bases at V and 6 bases at J, with 13 bases between. The CDR3 contains 13 residues. The germline CDR1 and CDR2 sequences are MNHEY and SVGAGI. The CDR3 is CASSPVDSSEAFF. The CDR3 region has the DNA TGTGCCAGCAGTCCAGTCGACAGTTCTGAAGCTTTCTTT.

This rearrangement joins TRBV4-1 to TRBJ2-7, with 8 bases matching TRBD1. This CDR3 has 15 amino acids. Trimming at V came to 2 bases and at J to 6 bases, leaving 9 bases not matched to a gene. From germline, CDR1 is MGHRA and CDR2 YSYEKL. The CDR3 region has the DNA TGCGCCAGCAGCCAACGTCCGGACAGGGCCATCGAGCAGTACTTC. Protein: CASSQRPDRAIEQYF.

Only one count was recorded for this clone. V is TRBV29-1 and J is TRBJ2-1; D may be TRBD2 (5 bases). The ends were cut back, 0 bases at V and 9 bases at J, with 9 bases in the middle. This CDR3 comprises 12 residues. CDR1 and CDR2 from the germline V gene are SQVTM and ANQGSEA. CDR3 protein: CSVEDLRGEQFF. The CDR3 bases are TGCAGCGTTGAAGATCTTCGGGGTGAGCAGTTCTTC.

Only one count was recorded for this clone. The chain links TRBV28 to TRBJ2-2, with D tentatively TRBD1 or TRBD2 (6 bases each). Germline CDR1 is MDHEN and CDR2 is SYDVKM. Trimming removed 10 bases from V and 2 bases from J, with 17 bases in between. The CDR3 spans 15 residues. CDR3 bases: TGTGCCACCGCCCTAGGGGGACTCAACACCGGGGAGCTGTTTTTT. This translates into CATALGGLNTGELFF.

The V and J genes are TRBV9 and TRBJ2-4; D is perhaps TRBD1 or TRBD2 (5 bases each). Trimming pared 0 bases from V and 5 bases from J, leaving 12 bases between. Germline V gene data show CDR1 as SGDLS and CDR2 as YYNGEE. The CDR3 has 15 residues. CDR3 sequence reads: CASSVAPQGENIQYF. The CDR3 DNA is TGTGCCAGCAGCGTAGCCCCCCAGGGAGAAAACATTCAGTACTTC.

The CDR3 DNA is TGCGCCAGCAGCCAAGAAGGCCAAGGGTATGAGCAGTTCTTC. Encoded protein: CASSQEGQGYEQFF. The chain combines TRBV4-1 with TRBJ2-1; D ambiguous. Germline-derived CDR1 and CDR2 are MGHRA and YSYEKL. The ends were cut back, 0 bases at V and 8 bases at J, with 11 bases in the middle. CDR3 length: 14 residues.

The J gene is TRBJ2-2, the V gene TRBV10-1, with 9 bases aligning to TRBD1. Germline CDR1 WNHNN, CDR2 SYGVQD (reference sequence). The junction had 13 bases not matched to a gene; V was cut back by 3 bases and J by 5 bases. This CDR3 region has 18 residues. The CDR3 region has the DNA TGCGCCAGCAGTGACCCGACAGGGGGTGACGGACGGACCGGGGAGCTGTTTTTT. This encodes CASSDPTGGDGRTGELFF.

The chain uses TRBV4-1 and TRBJ2-7; 14 nucleotides match TRBD2. Germline CDR1 is MGHRA and CDR2 is YSYEKL. The V gene end was trimmed by 1 base and the J gene end by 0 bases; junction bases not matched to a gene: 2. The CDR3 is made up of 17 amino acids. CDR3 loop: CASSQGGLAGGSYEQYF. CDR3 sequence (DNA): TGCGCCAGCAGCCAAGGAGGACTAGCGGGAGGCTCCTACGAGCAGTACTTC.

The rearrangement uses TRBV27 and TRBJ1-2; possibly TRBD1 for D (5 bases). This CDR3 spans 14 amino acids. V lost 10 bases and J 7 bases, leaving 22 bases between the germline ends. Germline V CDR1 and CDR2: MNHEY, SMNVEV (reference sequence). DNA of the CDR3: TGTGCCACGCTCGGGCAGGGAGCATGGAGTGGCTACACCTTC. Encoded protein: CATLGQGAWSGYTF.